Presented here are 24 T cell receptor beta chains from one specimen sequenced in a study of blood T cell repertoires in COVID-19. Sequenced by immunoSEQ multiplex PCR; TCRdb stores in-frame clones only, minus some. The table includes 210,000 or so clones, 80% detected once. The sample comprised PBMCs or T cells enriched from blood (not recorded which). The origin of the receptors is a middle-aged woman with acute COVID-19.

The V and J genes are TRBV27 and TRBJ2-1; D might be TRBD2 (6 bases). Trimming cost V 1 base and J 5 bases, with 15 bases left between them. Germline V gene lookup returns CDR1 MNHEY and CDR2 SMNVEV (reference sequence). The CDR3 covers 16 residues. CDR3 nucleotide sequence: TGTGCCAGCAGTTTATTAAGCCTAGCGACTGACAATGAGCAGTTCTTC. Translated, it gives CASSLLSLATDNEQFF.

The chain joins TRBV9 to TRBJ1-3; tentative D call: TRBD1 (5 bases). V was pared by 5 bases and J by 1 base, with 10 bases between. The CDR3 runs 14 residues. The germline gives CDR1 SGDLS, CDR2 YYNGEE. CDR3 protein: CASSGAASGNTIYF. CDR3 nucleotides: TGTGCCAGCAGTGGGGCGGCGTCTGGAAACACCATATATTTT. Full variable domain (outside the CDR3, taken from reference TRBV9 and TRBJ1-3): DSGVTQTPKHLITATGQRVTLRCSPRSGDLSVYWYQQSLDQGLQFLIQYYNGEERAKGNILERFSAQQFPDLHSELNLSSLELGDSALYFCASSGAASGNTIYFGEGSWLTVV.

This clone was seen a few times. The chain recombines TRBV18 with TRBJ2-7; TRBD2 might be the D (7 bases). The CDR3 loop spans 16 amino acids. Trimming removed 1 base from V and 6 bases from J, with 19 bases in between. Germline CDR1 is KGHSH and CDR2 is LQKENI. CDR3 residues: CASSPRSVAGEGEQYF. The CDR3 DNA is TGTGCCAGCTCACCACGGTCGGTGGCAGGGGAGGGCGAGCAGTACTTC.

This chain connects TRBV4-1 to TRBJ2-3; 11 bases match TRBD2. V gave up 1 base and J gave up 4 bases; unmatched junction bases: 7. This CDR3 is 17 amino acids long. Germline CDR1 is MGHRA and CDR2 is YSYEKL. The CDR3 is CASSQGLGLAAPDTQYF. As DNA, the CDR3 is TGCGCCAGCAGCCAAGGGCTGGGACTAGCGGCCCCAGATACGCAGTATTTT.

The chain uses TRBV4-1 and TRBJ2-1, with 9 nucleotides matching TRBD2. J gave up 15 bases and V 0 bases, and 12 bases lay outside the gene matches. Per the germline V gene, CDR1 is MGHRA and CDR2 is YSYEKL. CDR3 length equals 15 residues. The CDR3 reads CASSQEDTRGGLRFF. In DNA, the CDR3 is TGCGCCAGCAGCCAAGAGGATACGCGGGGGGGCCTTCGGTTCTTC.

The CDR3 here is CASSMRRESRQHF. The CDR3 DNA reads TGTGCCAGTAGTATGCGGAGGGAGAGTCGCCAGCATTTT. The chain uses TRBV19 and TRBJ1-5; D gene unclear. The germline CDR1 and CDR2 sequences are LNHDA and SQIVND (reference sequence). CDR3 length equals 13 residues. V was trimmed by 3 bases and J by 12 bases, leaving 15 bases between them.

V and J are TRBV7-2 and TRBJ2-6; TRBD1 is a possible D gene (5 bases). Germline V gives CDR1 SGHTA, CDR2 FQGNSA. The V end lost 1 base, the J end lost 0 bases, and 7 bases lay between the germline ends. The CDR3 length is 16 residues. CDR3 bases: TGTGCCAGCAGCTTAGAAGGGGCCTCTGGGGCCAACGTCCTGACTTTC. Residues: CASSLEGASGANVLTF.

V usage is TRBV30 and J usage is TRBJ1-1, with D maybe TRBD1 (5 bases). Trimming shortened V by 2 bases and J by 6 bases, and 10 bases separated the two germline ends. CDR3 length: 12 amino acids. CDR1 GTSNPN and CDR2 SVGIG come from the germline V gene (reference sequence). This CDR3 is CAWSPGPPEAFF. DNA of the CDR3: TGTGCCTGGAGTCCAGGGCCTCCTGAAGCTTTCTTT.

In nucleotides, the CDR3 is TGTGCCAGCAGCCGTACGGGGTCCACTGAAGCTTTCTTT. Amino acids: CASSRTGSTEAFF. This rearrangement joins TRBV3-1 (or the pseudogene TRBV3-2) to TRBJ1-1; D unclear. This CDR3 contains 13 residues. Germline CDR1 reads LGHDT; CDR2 reads YNNKEL (reference sequence). V was clipped by 4 bases and J by 4 bases, with 10 bases between them.

The chain carries TRBV28 and TRBJ2-7, with 7 positions matching TRBD1. The germline V gene has CDR1 MDHEN and CDR2 SYDVKM. The CDR3 runs to 13 residues. After removal of 6 bases from V and 2 bases from J, the junction contained 4 bases not matched to a gene. The CDR3 nucleotides are TGTGCCAGCAGGCCCGGGACAGCCTACGAGCAGTACTTC. Amino acid sequence: CASRPGTAYEQYF. The variable domain in full, completed from reference TRBV28 and TRBJ2-7, reads DVKVTQSSRYLVKRTGEKVFLECVQDMDHENMFWYRQDPGLGLRLIYFSYDVKMKEKGDIPEGYSVSREKKERFSLILESASTNQTSMYLCASRPGTAYEQYFGPGTRLTVT.

V usage is TRBV7-2 and J usage is TRBJ1-4, with D uncertain. CDR3 size: 16 residues. Trimming took off 5 bases at V and 1 base at J, with 14 bases between the two ends. Germline loops: CDR1 SGHTA, CDR2 FQGNSA. The CDR3 region is CASSTRRGGTNEKLFF. In DNA form, the CDR3 reads TGTGCCAGCAGCACGCGTCGAGGAGGAACTAATGAAAAACTGTTTTTT.

The rearrangement joins TRBV28 to TRBJ1-2; possible D gene TRBD1, 5 bases. Germline CDR1 is MDHEN and CDR2 is SYDVKM. The CDR3 loop spans 14 amino acids. With 5 bases removed from V and 8 bases from J, the gap between germline ends came to 18 bases. The CDR3 sequence is CASSKAGPGGGYTF. Here the CDR3 DNA reads TGTGCCAGCAGTAAGGCAGGGCCTGGTGGGGGCTACACCTTC.

The rearrangement joins TRBV11-1 to TRBJ2-3, with D possibly being TRBD1 (5 bases). V shed 5 bases and J shed 7 bases, with 7 bases lying between them. This CDR3 has 11 residues. CDR1 and CDR2 from the germline V gene are SGHAT and FQDESV (reference sequence). CDR3 protein: CASSDSYTQYF. The CDR3 DNA is TGTGCCAGCAGCGACAGTTATACGCAGTATTTT.

This clone occurred once. V and J are TRBV30 and TRBJ1-2; D is uncertain. Germline values: CDR1 GTSNPN, CDR2 SVGIG (reference sequence). CDR3 length: 13 residues. Trimming stripped 5 bases from V and 9 bases from J, with 19 bases between. DNA of the CDR3: TGTGCCTGGTCGCCTCAGGAATCTATGAGCTACACCTTC. It is translated as CAWSPQESMSYTF. Full variable domain (missing parts from reference TRBV30 and TRBJ1-2): SQTIHQWPATLVQPVGSPLSLECTVEGTSNPNLYWYRQAAGRGLQLLFYSVGIGQISSEVPQNLSASRPQDRQFILSSKKLLLSDSGFYLCAWSPQESMSYTFGSGTRLTVV.

J is TRBJ2-7 and V is TRBV2; TRBD1 might be the D (6 bases). The germline gives CDR1 SNHLY, CDR2 FYNNEI. The CDR3 is made up of 14 amino acids. Trimming stripped 6 bases from V and 3 bases from J, with 15 bases between. The CDR3 sequence is CASSDAGVRYEQYF. CDR3 coding DNA: TGTGCCAGCAGCGACGCAGGGGTTCGCTACGAGCAGTACTTC.

This chain links TRBV2 with TRBJ1-5; D unresolved. The germline gives CDR1 SNHLY, CDR2 FYNNEI. The V end was cut by 3 bases, the J end by 6 bases, with 6 bases between. This CDR3 is built from 12 residues. In DNA, the CDR3 is TGTGCCAGCAGTGAGATTAGTCAGCCCCAGCATTTT. It codes for CASSEISQPQHF.

With respect to this clone: The same CDR3 also results from other DNA sequences found in this sample. This sequence joins TRBV5-1 and TRBJ2-5; TRBD1 is a possible D gene (6 bases). Trimming took off 0 bases at V and 1 base at J, with 7 bases between the two ends. CDR3 length equals 14 residues. CDR1 is SGHRS and CDR2 is YFSETQ in the germline V gene. CDR3 loop: CASSLAGAQETQYF. The CDR3 region has the DNA TGCGCCAGCAGCTTGGCAGGGGCCCAAGAGACCCAGTACTTC.

The V and J genes are TRBV2 and TRBJ1-5, with unresolved D. V was pared by 4 bases and J by 3 bases, with 13 bases between. The CDR3 length is 15 residues. CDR1 and CDR2 from the germline V gene are SNHLY and FYNNEI. In nucleotides, the CDR3 is TGTGCCAGCAGTGGGGCATCAGGATCCAATCAGCCCCAGCATTTT. As protein: CASSGASGSNQPQHF.

This clone was detected a few times. V is TRBV28 and J is TRBJ1-2; 12 bases map to TRBD1. V dropped 4 bases and J dropped 4; count of bases not matched to a gene: 16. This CDR3 contains 19 residues. Germline V gene sequence: CDR1 MDHEN, CDR2 SYDVKM. The CDR3: CASSSPTGTGGSSAYGYTF. The CDR3 DNA sequence: TGTGCCAGCAGTTCCCCAACCGGGACAGGGGGCTCGAGCGCCTATGGCTACACCTTC.

The chain employs TRBV28 and TRBJ1-2; D gene uncertain. The CDR3 loop spans 13 amino acids. Trimming shortened V by 6 bases and J by 2 bases, and 10 bases separated the two germline ends. Per the germline V gene, CDR1 is MDHEN and CDR2 is SYDVKM. This CDR3 is CASREPGNYGYTF. The CDR3 nucleotides read TGTGCCAGCAGGGAACCGGGGAACTATGGCTACACCTTC.

This clone was found a few times. The rearrangement uses TRBV7-9 and TRBJ2-7; TRBD2 is a possible D gene (6 bases). The V end lost 5 bases, the J end lost 2 bases, and 19 bases lay between the germline ends. Germline V gene sequence: CDR1 SEHNR, CDR2 FQNEAQ (reference sequence). The CDR3 totals 16 residues. CDR3 in amino acids: CASSPPGLTTTYEQYF. CDR3 DNA: TGTGCCAGCAGCCCGCCGGGACTCACGACTACCTACGAGCAGTACTTC. The full variable domain, rest sourced from reference TRBV7-9 and TRBJ2-7, is DTGVSQNPRHKITKRGQNVTFRCDPISEHNRLYWYRQTLGQGPEFLTYFQNEAQLEKSRLLSDRFSAERPKGSFSTLEIQRTEQGDSAMYLCASSPPGLTTTYEQYFGPGTRLTVT.

V gene TRBV25-1 combines with J gene TRBJ1-3, with unresolved D. CDR3 size: 15 residues. V dropped 7 bases and J dropped 0 bases, with 13 bases sitting between them. Germline values: CDR1 MGHDK, CDR2 SYGVNS. This chain's CDR3 is CASKPSGSSGNTIYF. CDR3 DNA: TGTGCCAGCAAGCCCTCCGGTAGCTCTGGAAACACCATATATTTT.

The CDR3 region has the DNA TGTGCCCCCGGGACAGAGGATTCACCCCTCCACTTT. Amino acid sequence: CAPGTEDSPLHF. The chain joins TRBV2 to TRBJ1-6, with TRBD1 identical over 7 bases. J lost 8 bases, V lost 11 bases, and 6 bases had no gene match. The CDR3 runs 12 residues. Germline V CDR1 and CDR2: SNHLY, FYNNEI.

The V gene is TRBV7-2, the J gene TRBJ2-5; 12 positions agree with TRBD1. This CDR3 has 17 amino acids. Germline V gene sequence: CDR1 SGHTA, CDR2 FQGNSA. Losses at the gene ends were 4 bases for V and 5 bases for J; bases not matched to a gene: 11. The CDR3 loop reads CASSWARDRGREETQYF. DNA of the CDR3: TGTGCCAGCAGCTGGGCCCGGGACAGGGGGCGCGAGGAGACCCAGTACTTC.